This entry lists 25 T cell receptor beta chains sequenced from one sample in a study of T cells in Graves' hyperthyroidism and ophthalmopathy. Amplification targeted TCR beta CDR3 regions from RNA transcripts. The study used the HTBI primer set for a first-round RT-PCR of the TCR CDR3. MiXCR, run by TCRdb on the multiplex PCR reads, gives a single entry per CDR3 protein. The data show hundreds of thousands of distinct CDR3 sequences, 14% seen once. Input material: blood. These receptors all stem from a woman between 18 and 29 years old with Graves' hyperthyroidism.

This chain joins TRBV24-1 and TRBJ2-1; perhaps TRBD1 as D (7 bases). Trimming left V 4 bases short and J 5 bases short, with 17 bases between. Germline V gene lookup returns CDR1 KGHDR and CDR2 SFDVKD. This CDR3 is built from 16 residues. The CDR3 loop reads CATSDSGGTVHNEQFF. CDR3 DNA sequence: TGTGCCACCAGTGACTCCGGAGGGACAGTCCACAATGAGCAGTTCTTC.

About this clonotype itself: This likely comes from a read error, as the CDR3 has no conserved phenylalanine or tryptophan at its end. The V gene is TRBV6-1, the J gene TRBJ2-7, with 12 bases fitting TRBD2. CDR1 is MNHNS and CDR2 is SASEGT in the germline V gene. This CDR3 is built from 17 residues. The ends lost 6 bases at V and 3 bases at J; junction bases unmatched: 12. The CDR3 spells CASRQGLAGPRNYEQYS. In nucleotides, the CDR3 is TGTGCCAGCAGGCAAGGACTAGCGGGACCCAGGAACTACGAGCAGTACTCC.

This clonotype has a count of ten or more. This rearrangement joins TRBV18 to TRBJ2-1; D is perhaps TRBD1 (6 bases). V shed 9 bases and J shed 5 bases, with 14 bases lying between them. This CDR3 is 13 amino acids long. The germline gives CDR1 KGHSH, CDR2 LQKENI. This CDR3 is CASHGQLDNEQFF. The CDR3 DNA reads as TGTGCCAGTCACGGACAGCTAGACAATGAGCAGTTCTTC.

This clonotype has more than one count but fewer than ten. The V gene is TRBV2, the J gene TRBJ2-7; TRBD1 matches at 9 bases. CDR3 length: 15 residues. Germline V gives CDR1 SNHLY, CDR2 FYNNEI. The ends lost 6 bases at V and 4 bases at J; junction bases unmatched: 10. CDR3 sequence reads: CASSPNRDRVYEQYF. The DNA of the CDR3 is TGTGCCAGCAGCCCTAACCGGGACAGGGTGTACGAGCAGTACTTC.

This clonotype was found many times. The CDR3, as DNA: TGTGCCAGCAGTGAACAGGGGGGCCGAGGCTACACCTTC. It encodes CASSEQGGRGYTF. The chain joins TRBV2 to TRBJ1-2; 7 bases agree with TRBD1. Germline V CDR1 and CDR2: SNHLY, FYNNEI. The J segment lost 8 bases and the V segment lost 2 bases, leaving 5 bases of the junction unmatched. The CDR3 length is 13 residues.

This clonotype came up many times. This chain links TRBV7-8 with TRBJ1-4; 7 positions match TRBD1. The germline V gene has CDR1 SGHVS and CDR2 FQNEAQ. CDR3 length equals 15 residues. The V and J ends lost 2 bases and 6 bases, in that order; junction bases with no gene match: 6. CDR3 residues: CASSLPQGDHEKLFF. The CDR3 DNA sequence: TGTGCCAGCAGCTTACCCCAGGGGGATCATGAAAAACTGTTTTTT. Complete variable domain (other parts from reference TRBV7-8 and TRBJ1-4): GAGVSQSPRYKVAKRGQDVALRCDPISGHVSLFWYQQALGQGPEFLTYFQNEAQLDKSGLPSDRFFAERPEGSVSTLKIQRTQQEDSAVYLCASSLPQGDHEKLFFGSGTQLSVL.

CDR3 sequence: CASSPRTSGRFYTGELFF. The CDR3 nucleotides read TGTGCCAGCAGTCCTCGGACTAGCGGGAGGTTTTACACCGGGGAGCTGTTTTTT. V and J are TRBV12-3 or TRBV12-4 and TRBJ2-2; 14 bases fit TRBD2. The CDR3 is 18 residues long. After removal of 5 bases from V and 3 bases from J, the junction contained 8 bases not matched to a gene.

This clonotype was counted at least ten times. V gene TRBV18 combines with J gene TRBJ1-1, with TRBD1 as a possible D gene (6 bases). The CDR3 length is 15 residues. Trimming left V 2 bases short and J 1 base short, with 11 bases between. Germline-derived CDR1 and CDR2 are KGHSH and LQKENI. CDR3 in amino acids: CASSPGQGPNTEAFF. The CDR3 region has the DNA TGTGCCAGCTCACCAGGTCAGGGGCCGAACACTGAAGCTTTCTTT.

In regard to this clonotype: This may be a read error: a much more frequent sequence differs by one nucleotide. V gene TRBV2 combines with J gene TRBJ2-2, with TRBD2 matching over 7 bases. V lost 9 bases, J lost 0 bases, and 4 bases stayed unmatched. The CDR3 has 14 residues. Germline V CDR1 and CDR2: SNHLY, FYNNEI. CDR3 nucleotide sequence: TGTGCCAGTCGAAGCGGGACGAACACCGGGGAGCTGTTTTTT. It codes for CASRSGTNTGELFF.

The gene calls are TRBV20-1 and TRBJ1-2, with no clear D. The V end was cut by 7 bases, the J end by 8 bases, with 11 bases between. This CDR3 is 10 amino acids long. Germline CDR1 reads DFQATT; CDR2 reads SNEGSKA (reference sequence). CDR3 in amino acids: CSGSTMGYTF. The DNA of the CDR3 is TGCAGTGGTTCCACTATGGGCTACACCTTC.

This clonotype was seen a few times. This chain joins TRBV27 and TRBJ1-2; D gene uncertain. V gave up 0 bases and J gave up 8 bases, with 16 bases separating them. The CDR3 consists of 15 residues. In germline, CDR1 is MNHEY, CDR2 SMNVEV (reference sequence). The CDR3 DNA follows: TGTGCCAGCAGTTTATCCTCACAACAGATTGCGGGCTACACCTTC. Amino acids: CASSLSSQQIAGYTF.

The rearrangement uses TRBV13 and TRBJ2-7; D gene unclear. The CDR3 has 13 residues. Trimming pared 6 bases from V and 7 bases from J, leaving 16 bases between. Germline loops: CDR1 PRHDT, CDR2 FYEKMQ (reference sequence). CDR3 loop: CASSSLSPLEQYF. The CDR3 bases are TGTGCCAGCAGTTCCCTTTCCCCCCTTGAGCAGTACTTC.

This clonotype turned up a few times. V gene TRBV20-1 combines with J gene TRBJ2-1; 8 bases are shared with TRBD2. The CDR3 extends over 13 amino acids. V was clipped by 3 bases and J by 6 bases; unmatched bases: 4. Germline CDR1 and CDR2: DFQATT and SNEGSKA (reference sequence). The CDR3 DNA reads as TGCAGTGCTAGCGGGAGGGGGAGCAATGAGCAGTTCTTC. Amino acids: CSASGRGSNEQFF.

This clonotype was observed at least ten times. V usage is TRBV11-2 and J usage is TRBJ1-4; 9 bases are a match to TRBD1. The CDR3 length is 14 residues. Looked up from germline, CDR1 is SGHAT and CDR2 is FQNNGV. Trimming took 5 bases from V and 10 from J; bases not matched to a gene: 8. CDR3 sequence (DNA): TGTGCCAGCAGCCTCCGGACAGGGGTTGGAAAACTGTTTTTT. This gives the protein CASSLRTGVGKLFF.

This clonotype showed up just a few times. A clone one base away is much larger, so this may be a read error. This chain joins TRBV5-1 and TRBJ1-1; 7 bases fit TRBD1. V gave up 4 bases and J gave up 5 bases; unmatched junction bases: 8. The germline CDR1 and CDR2 sequences are SGHRS and YFSETQ. This CDR3 spans 14 amino acids. DNA of the CDR3: TGCGCCAGCAGCATGACAGGGCTCCCGACTGAAGCTTTCTTT. Its translation: CASSMTGLPTEAFF. Full variable domain (outside the CDR3, taken from reference TRBV5-1 and TRBJ1-1): KAGVTQTPRYLIKTRGQQVTLSCSPISGHRSVSWYQQTPGQGLQFLFEYFSETQRNKGNFPGRFSGRQFSNSRSEMNVSTLELGDSALYLCASSMTGLPTEAFFGQGTRLTVV.

This clonotype was seen ten or more times. This chain joins TRBV6-2 or TRBV6-3 and TRBJ2-7; D is possibly TRBD2 (6 bases). Germline-derived CDR1 and CDR2 are MNHEY and SVGEGT. V was pared by 5 bases and J by 0 bases, with 11 bases between. The CDR3 spans 14 residues. The CDR3 spells CASSPGTFSYEQYF. CDR3 DNA: TGTGCCAGCAGTCCCGGGACTTTCTCCTACGAGCAGTACTTC.

This clonotype was found many times. The chain is built from TRBV28 and TRBJ2-7; 8 bases map to TRBD1. CDR1 is MDHEN, CDR2 SYDVKM, per germline. V was clipped by 3 bases and J by 6 bases; unmatched bases: 10. CDR3 size: 15 residues. The CDR3 DNA reads TGTGCCAGCAGTTTGGGGACAGGTTGGAGGTTCGAGCAGTACTTC. Its translation: CASSLGTGWRFEQYF.

This clonotype has at least ten counts. This chain joins TRBV6-1 and TRBJ1-5; D might be TRBD1 (6 bases). Looked up from germline, CDR1 is MNHNS and CDR2 is SASEGT. The CDR3 totals 14 residues. Trimming took 8 bases from V and 6 from J, leaving 17 bases between them. CDR3: CASHGRGGFQPQHF. The CDR3 DNA reads as TGTGCCAGCCATGGCAGGGGAGGATTTCAGCCCCAGCATTTT.

The chain has TRBV18 and TRBJ1-1; D is ambiguous. Trimming removed 4 bases from V and 5 bases from J, with 23 bases in between. This CDR3 comprises 17 residues. Germline CDR1 is KGHSH and CDR2 is LQKENI. The CDR3 sequence is CASSRSEGLRGGTEAFF. The CDR3 nucleotides are TGTGCCAGCTCACGATCCGAAGGGCTACGGGGAGGGACTGAAGCTTTCTTT.

This clonotype appeared a few times. This chain uses TRBV20-1 with TRBJ2-7; 9 bases line up with TRBD2. In germline, CDR1 is DFQATT, CDR2 SNEGSKA (reference sequence). The V and J ends lost 0 bases and 6 bases, in that order; junction bases with no gene match: 15. This CDR3 has 17 amino acids. This CDR3 reads CSARDMQTSGRRSEQYF. CDR3 DNA: TGCAGTGCTAGAGATATGCAGACTAGCGGTCGGAGGAGCGAGCAGTACTTC.

The chain links TRBV13 to TRBJ2-1, with 12 bases matching TRBD2. The CDR3 has 17 residues. CDR1 and CDR2 from the germline V gene are PRHDT and FYEKMQ (reference sequence). Unmatched junction bases numbered 6, after V lost 1 base and J lost 5 bases. The CDR3 DNA sequence: TGTGCCAGCAGCTTAGCCTCCGGACTAGCGGGGAACAATGAGCAGTTCTTC. As protein: CASSLASGLAGNNEQFF. Supplemented by reference TRBV13 and TRBJ2-1, the full variable domain reads AAGVIQSPRHLIKEKRETATLKCYPIPRHDTVYWYQQGPGQDPQFLISFYEKMQSDKGSIPDRFSAQQFSDYHSELNMSSLELGDSALYFCASSLASGLAGNNEQFFGPGTRLTVL.

CDR3 residues: CATREGGYDEQFF. CDR3 coding DNA: TGTGCCACCAGAGAGGGGGGCTATGATGAGCAGTTCTTC. V is TRBV19 and J is TRBJ2-1; the D gene could be TRBD1 or TRBD2 (6 bases each). Trimming took 10 bases from V and 8 from J, leaving 18 bases between them. The CDR3 covers 13 residues. Germline loops: CDR1 LNHDA, CDR2 SQIVND (reference sequence).

This clonotype was counted a few times. This chain uses TRBV12-3 or TRBV12-4 with TRBJ2-3; D is uncertain. Trimming removed 7 bases at V and 1 base at J, with 30 bases between. The CDR3 sequence is 20 residues long. The CDR3 DNA is TGTGCCAGCACCACATTTTTTGGAAGGGCGAGGCTCGGTGGCACAGATACGCAGTATTTT. Its translation: CASTTFFGRARLGGTDTQYF.

This clonotype turned up a few times. The rearrangement uses TRBV4-1 and TRBJ2-1; the match to TRBD1 covers 8 bases. The CDR3 is 15 residues long. Germline CDR1 is MGHRA and CDR2 is YSYEKL. J lost 6 bases, V lost 2 bases, and 6 bases had no gene match. CDR3 nucleotides: TGCGCCAGCAGCCAAACCGGGACAGGTCGCAATGAGCAGTTCTTC. It is translated as CASSQTGTGRNEQFF.

This clonotype was observed many times. The V gene is TRBV2, the J gene TRBJ2-7; no definite D call. The CDR3 loop spans 11 amino acids. V shed 8 bases and J shed 7 bases, with 12 bases lying between them. CDR1 SNHLY and CDR2 FYNNEI come from the germline V gene. In DNA form, the CDR3 reads TGTGCCAGCTCTGAGAGCTGGGAGCAGTACTTC. Translation gives CASSESWEQYF. Full variable domain (remainder filled in from reference TRBV2 and TRBJ2-7): EPEVTQTPSHQVTQMGQEVILRCVPISNHLYFYWYRQILGQKVEFLVSFYNNEISEKSEIFDDQFSVERPDGSNFTLKIRSTKLEDSAMYFCASSESWEQYFGPGTRLTVT.